This TCR beta chain was recorded in a study of T cells in tumors after PD-1 blockade. On the study more broadly: Either cemiplimab 350 mg every 2 weeks or pembrolizumab 200 mg every 3 weeks was given. Some patients also took daily vismodegib 150 mg during anti-PD-1 treatment.

The method was immunoSEQ multiplex PCR; TCRdb's version includes in-frame clones alone and lacks a portion of them. The table includes around 60,000 clones, about 82% detected once. Study conclusions and caveats: Peripheral recruitment is suggested, as some novel exhausted tumor clones were in pre-treatment blood.

A word on this clone: Its specificity is unknown.

Genomic DNA template from tumor biopsies or peripheral blood, roughly 616 ng to 6,004 ng input. Germline CDR1 reads SEHNR; CDR2 reads FQNEAQ (reference sequence). CDR3 size: 17 residues. V was clipped by 6 bases and J by 0 bases; unmatched bases: 8. The source of this sequence is a human donor with basal cell carcinoma. This rearrangement joins TRBV7-9 to TRBJ2-3; 11 bases match TRBD2. The sequenced sample was PBMCs, obtained before anti-PD-1 treatment. Here the CDR3 reads CASRSGTSGRSTDTQYF. The CDR3 DNA follows: TGTGCCAGCAGATCCGGGACTAGCGGACGAAGCACAGATACGCAGTATTTT.